The rows below give T cell receptor beta chains drawn from one sample of a study of T-cell memory formation after mild COVID-19. One entry per CDR3 protein, called by TCRdb with MiXCR from the 5' RACE reads. Among hundreds of thousands of distinct CDR3 sequences listed, about an eighth were seen once. Sequencing was carried out using PBMCs or a T cell subset sorted from them (not recorded which). These receptors were collected from a man between 18 and 35 years old who had mild COVID-19 (a few samples of this study predate the infection). Cell type and time point are not known. The CDR3 runs from the conserved cysteine through the conserved F or W.

TRBV9	TRBJ2-5	CASSVAGGATQYF
TRBV5-1	TRBJ2-3	CASSLEGHTPGDTQYF
TRBV5-1	TRBJ1-5	CASSPGTAINQPQHF
TRBV4-3	TRBJ2-1	CASSQEAGVMFNEQFF
TRBV28	TRBJ2-4	CASRGVGSKNIQYF
TRBV7-9	TRBJ2-1	CASSLGVDPPYNEQFF
TRBV7-2	TRBJ1-5	CASRLTGGWQPQHF
TRBV4-1	TRBJ1-2	CASSQVSPLHANYGYTF
TRBV18	TRBJ1-1	CASSSTRGLFF
TRBV4-3	TRBJ2-1	CASSQLAGGRSSSYNEQFF